The TCR beta chain described here comes from a study of blood T cell repertoires in COVID-19. Residents of under 25 US areas, aged about 18 to 100 years, made up the participants. Before being deemed recovered, Cohort 3 donors had two negative PCRs, clearance, or symptom resolution. Libraries were prepared by immunoSEQ multiplex PCR; TCRdb keeps only in-frame clonotypes and omits some of them. The sample gives 250,000 to 350,000 clones, around 90% of which show up once; 6% to 7% is in the top ten. This clone showed up just a few times. Germline V gene lookup returns CDR1 SGHAT and CDR2 FQNNGV. This CDR3 region has 15 residues. Trimming took 3 bases from V and 4 from J; bases not matched to a gene: 2.

The sequenced material came from PBMCs or T cells enriched from blood (not recorded which). This chain connects TRBV11-2 to TRBJ2-1; 11 nucleotides align to TRBD2. The receptor was derived from a woman aged 40 to 49 who had recovered from COVID-19. The CDR3 nucleotides are TGTGCCAGCAGCTTGACTAGCGGGAATTACAATGAGCAGTTCTTC. It yields the protein CASSLTSGNYNEQFF.